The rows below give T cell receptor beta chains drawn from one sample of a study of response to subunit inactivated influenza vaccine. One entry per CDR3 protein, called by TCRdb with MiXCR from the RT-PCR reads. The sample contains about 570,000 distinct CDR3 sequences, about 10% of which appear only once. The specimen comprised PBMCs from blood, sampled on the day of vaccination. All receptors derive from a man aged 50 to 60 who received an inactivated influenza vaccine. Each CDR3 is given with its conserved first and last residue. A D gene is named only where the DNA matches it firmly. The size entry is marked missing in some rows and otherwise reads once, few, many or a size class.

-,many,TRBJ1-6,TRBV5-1,TGCGCCAGCAGCTTGACAGGGAGCTCCTATAATTCACCCCTCCACTTT,CASSLTGSSYNSPLHF
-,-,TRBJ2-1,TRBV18,TGTGCCAGCTCACCAACAGGCCGGGGTTTTAACAGTGAGCAGTTCTTC,CASSPTGRGFNSEQFF
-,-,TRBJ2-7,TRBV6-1,TGTGCCAGCAGTCCCCTTTCCTTAAGGTCCTACGAGCAGTACTTC,CASSPLSLRSYEQYF
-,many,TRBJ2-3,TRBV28,TGTGCCAGCAGTTCTACCTGGGGTACGCAGTATTTT,CASSSTWGTQYF
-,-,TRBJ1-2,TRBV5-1,TGCGCCAGCAGCACCGGGACGGCCTATGGCTACACCTTC,CASSTGTAYGYTF
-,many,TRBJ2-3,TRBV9,TGTGCCAGCAGCGATAGGGACCCCAGCGATACGCAGTATTTT,CASSDRDPSDTQYF
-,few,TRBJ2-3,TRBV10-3,TGTGCCATCTCAGGGCTGTGGGGGACAGATACGCAGTATTTT,CAISGLWGTDTQYF
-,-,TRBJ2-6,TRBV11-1,TGTGCCCGCAGTCCCCCGGCAGGGGTTATCTCTGGGGCCAACGTCCTGACTTTC,CARSPPAGVISGANVLTF
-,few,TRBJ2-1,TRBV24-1,TGTGCCACCAGTGATTTGCCAGGGGCATCCTACAATGAGCAGTTCTTC,CATSDLPGASYNEQFF
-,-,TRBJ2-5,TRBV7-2,TGTGCCAGCAGCTTTCATACGGGAGTGGGGGAGACCCAGTACTTC,CASSFHTGVGETQYF
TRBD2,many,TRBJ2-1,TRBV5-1,TGCGCCAGCAGCTTGCGTCAGGGCGGGAGTGAGCAGTTCTTC,CASSLRQGGSEQFF
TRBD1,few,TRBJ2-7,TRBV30,TGTGCCTGGAGGGACAGGGGAAGGAACGAGCAGTACTTC,CAWRDRGRNEQYF
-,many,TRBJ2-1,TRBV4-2,TGTGCCAGCAGCCAAGATGGGGGGGGGCCCCGGGTTTACAATGAGCAGTTCTTC,CASSQDGGGPRVYNEQFF
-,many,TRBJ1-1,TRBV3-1,TGTGCCAGCAGCCAAGCCCTGAACACTGAAGCTTTCTTT,CASSQALNTEAFF
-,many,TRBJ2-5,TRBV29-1,TGCAGCGTCCGATTAGAGACCCAGTACTTC,CSVRLETQYF
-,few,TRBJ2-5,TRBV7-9,TGTGCCAGCAGCTTAGGCCCGGCCCCCCAAGAGACCCAGTACTTC,CASSLGPAPQETQYF
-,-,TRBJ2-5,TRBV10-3,TGTGCCATCAGTGGCTCCTGGGGGGATCAAGAGACCCAGTACTTC,CAISGSWGDQETQYF
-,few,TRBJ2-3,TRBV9,TGTGCCAGCAGCGTAGGGGGCGTGATGACAGATACGCAGTATTTT,CASSVGGVMTDTQYF
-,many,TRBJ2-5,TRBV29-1,TGCAGCGTTGTTAGCGCTCTCGGGACCCAGTACTTC,CSVVSALGTQYF
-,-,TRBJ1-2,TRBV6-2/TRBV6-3,TGTGCCAGCAGTTACTTGGTGGATGGCTATGGCTACACCTTC,CASSYLVDGYGYTF
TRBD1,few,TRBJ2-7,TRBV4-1,TGCGCCAGCAGCCCGAAGAGTCGGACAGGGGGAGTCGAGCAGTACTTC,CASSPKSRTGGVEQYF
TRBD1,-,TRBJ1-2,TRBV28,TGTGCCAGCAGTCCCAAGACAGGGAGGGATGGCTACACCTTC,CASSPKTGRDGYTF
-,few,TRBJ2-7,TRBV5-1,TGCGCCAGCAGCTCTAGGGTCCTGCCTTCCTACGAGCAGTACTTC,CASSSRVLPSYEQYF
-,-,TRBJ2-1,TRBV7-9,TGTGCCAGCAGCGCAATCGGGCGTTCCTCCTACAATGAGCAGTTCTTC,CASSAIGRSSYNEQFF
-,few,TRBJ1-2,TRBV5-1,TGCGCCAGCAGCCAGGCCCAAGCTAACTATGGCTACACCTTC,CASSQAQANYGYTF
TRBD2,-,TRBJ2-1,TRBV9,TGTGCCAGCAGCCCTTGGACTAGCGGGGCCCCCTACAATGAGCAGTTCTTC,CASSPWTSGAPYNEQFF
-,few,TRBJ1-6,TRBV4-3,TGCGCCAGCAGCCAAGCTGTCAGGGACTCACCCCTCCACTTT,CASSQAVRDSPLHF
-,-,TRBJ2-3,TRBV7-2,TGTGCCAGCAGCCGGGTTAGAAGCACAGATACGCAGTATTTT,CASSRVRSTDTQYF
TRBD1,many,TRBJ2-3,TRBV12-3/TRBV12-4,TGTGCCAGCAGCCGGGACAGGAGCACAGATACGCAGTATTTT,CASSRDRSTDTQYF
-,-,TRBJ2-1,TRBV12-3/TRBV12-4,TGTGCCAGCAGTTCCCTCGGGACATGGACTTACAATGAGCAGTTCTTC,CASSSLGTWTYNEQFF
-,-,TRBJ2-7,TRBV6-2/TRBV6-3,TGTGCCAGCAGGCAGGGAAACGAGCAGTACTTC,CASRQGNEQYF
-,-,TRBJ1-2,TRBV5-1,TGCGCCAGCAGCCCTGGGGGGAACGACTATGGCTACACCTTC,CASSPGGNDYGYTF
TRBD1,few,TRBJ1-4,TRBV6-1,TGTGCCAGCAGCGACCGGACAGGTCTAAATGAAAAACTGTTTTTT,CASSDRTGLNEKLFF
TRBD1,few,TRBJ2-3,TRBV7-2,TGTGCCAGCAGACGGGACAGGGTCGTAGATACGCAGTATTTT,CASRRDRVVDTQYF
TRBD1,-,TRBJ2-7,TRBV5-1,TGCGCCAGCAGCTTGTCCCCCCTGGACAGGGAAGATCCTCACGAGCAGTACTTC,CASSLSPLDREDPHEQYF
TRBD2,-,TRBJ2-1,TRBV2,TGTGCCAGCAGCGCGACTAGCGGGGGGTACAATGAGCAGTTCTTC,CASSATSGGYNEQFF
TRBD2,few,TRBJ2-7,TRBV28,TGTGCCAGCAGGAAAGCGGGAGAATCCTACGAGCAGTACTTC,CASRKAGESYEQYF
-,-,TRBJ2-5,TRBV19,TGTGCCAGTAGTATAGATCACAGGGTCCACAGGACCCAGTACTTC,CASSIDHRVHRTQYF
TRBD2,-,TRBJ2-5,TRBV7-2,TGTGCCAGCAGCTCCAAGGGGACTAGCGGGGGTTGGGAGACCCAGTACTTC,CASSSKGTSGGWETQYF
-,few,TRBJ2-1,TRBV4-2,TGTGCCAGCAGATCAACCCCGGCCCAAGCGGGACAGAAGTTCTTC,CASRSTPAQAGQKFF
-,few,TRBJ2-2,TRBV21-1,TGTGCCAGCAGCAATTTTGCTAGCGGGGGGGGAGCGAACACCGGGGAGCTGTTTTTT,CASSNFASGGGANTGELFF
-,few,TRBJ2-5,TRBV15,TGTGCCACCAGCAGAGAGCTCCTCCAAGAGACCCAGTACTTC,CATSRELLQETQYF
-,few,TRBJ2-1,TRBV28,TGTGCCAGCAGTTATCTTAGAGATGAGCAGTTCTTC,CASSYLRDEQFF
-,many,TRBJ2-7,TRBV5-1,TGCGCCAGCAGCTTACAGCGTAGCTCCTACGAGCAGTACTTC,CASSLQRSSYEQYF
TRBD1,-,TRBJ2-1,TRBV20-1,TGCAGTGCTGTAGACAGGGGGCGTGGTAATGAGCAGTTCTTC,CSAVDRGRGNEQFF
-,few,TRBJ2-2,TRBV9,TGTGCCAGCAGCGTAGCGGGTTGGACCGGGGAGCTGTTTTTT,CASSVAGWTGELFF